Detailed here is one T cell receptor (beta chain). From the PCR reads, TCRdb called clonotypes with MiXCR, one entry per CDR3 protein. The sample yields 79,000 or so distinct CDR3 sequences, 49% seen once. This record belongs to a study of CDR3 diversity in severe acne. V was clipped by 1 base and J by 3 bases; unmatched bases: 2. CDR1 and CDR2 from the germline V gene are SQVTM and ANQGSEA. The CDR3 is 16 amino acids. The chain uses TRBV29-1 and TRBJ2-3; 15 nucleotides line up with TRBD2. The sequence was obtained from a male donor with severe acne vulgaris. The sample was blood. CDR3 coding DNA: TGCAGCGTTGAAGGTGGGACTAGCGGGAGGACAGATACGCAGTATTTT. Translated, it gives CSVEGGTSGRTDTQYF.